Shown below are 5 T cell receptor beta chains from a single sample sequenced in a study of T cell responses to AZD1222 COVID-19 vaccine. TCRdb's copy holds only in-frame clones and misses some; the assay was immunoSEQ multiplex PCR. The repertoire consists of approximately 110,000 clones, with roughly 80% occurring once and the leading ten covering 5%. The sequencing here drew on peripheral blood, taken on day 0 of AZD1222 vaccination. The receptors were sampled from an adult in good health.

There are a few counts of this clone. The genes are TRBV3-1 (or the pseudogene TRBV3-2) and TRBJ2-5; D ambiguous. In germline, CDR1 is LGHDT, CDR2 YNNKEL (reference sequence). The CDR3 loop spans 14 amino acids. Trimming left V 1 base short and J 2 bases short, with 8 bases between. The CDR3 nucleotides read TGTGCCAGCAGCCAAGCGGGCCCACAAGAGACCCAGTACTTC. Translated, it gives CASSQAGPQETQYF.

J is TRBJ1-1 and V is TRBV5-6; 7 nucleotides match TRBD1. This CDR3 is 14 amino acids long. With 0 bases clipped from V and 7 bases from J, the junction kept 6 bases outside the gene matches. The germline V gene has CDR1 SGHDT and CDR2 YYEEEE. The CDR3 nucleotides read TGTGCCAGCAGCTTGGACAGGGGTCTGGGTGAAGCTTTCTTT. It translates to CASSLDRGLGEAFF.

The chain is built from TRBV6-4 and TRBJ1-2; D is possibly TRBD1 (6 bases). The CDR3 is 13 amino acids. V shed 0 bases and J shed 5 bases, with 7 bases lying between them. Per the germline V gene, CDR1 is MRHNA and CDR2 is SNTAGT. As DNA, the CDR3 is TGTGCCAGCAGTGACTCAGGGGGTTATGGCTACACCTTC. Translating it yields CASSDSGGYGYTF.

The rearrangement uses TRBV25-1 and TRBJ2-3, with D possibly being TRBD1 or TRBD2 (5 bases each). The ends were cut back, 2 bases at V and 14 bases at J, with 20 bases in the middle. The germline V gene encodes CDR1 MGHDK and CDR2 SYGVNS. The CDR3 has 14 amino acids. The CDR3 bases are TGTGCCAGCAGTGAAATGCCGGGGCCACCTCCGTCGTATTTT. It yields the protein CASSEMPGPPPSYF.

V is TRBV9 and J is TRBJ2-1; possibly TRBD1 for D (6 bases). Trimming pared 4 bases from V and 1 base from J, leaving 9 bases between. The germline V gene encodes CDR1 SGDLS and CDR2 YYNGEE. The CDR3 consists of 14 residues. CDR3 DNA sequence: TGTGCCAGCAGCCTGACAGGATCCTACAATGAGCAGTTCTTC. Translation gives CASSLTGSYNEQFF.